This TCR beta chain appears in the sequencing data of a study of response to subunit inactivated influenza vaccine. A single record per CDR3 protein comes from TCRdb applying MiXCR to the RT-PCR reads. This repertoire shows more than 550,000 distinct CDR3 sequences, about an eighth found once; its top ten account for 10%. Whole-study findings and limits: The authors put forward the suggestion that each seasonal influenza vaccination may bring in only a limited number of new T cells.

The germline gives CDR1 SGHTA, CDR2 FQGNSA. The CDR3 has 17 residues. Trimming pared 5 bases from V and 2 bases from J, leaving 21 bases between. This clonotype was counted a few times. Its cognate antigen is unknown. The sequencing here drew on PBMCs from blood, taken on the day of vaccination. This clonotype originated in a man aged 50-60 years who received an inactivated influenza vaccine. The rearrangement uses TRBV7-2 and TRBJ2-5; D is possibly TRBD2 (7 bases). CDR3 amino acids: CASSPHHNAGAQETQYF. DNA for the CDR3: TGTGCCAGCAGCCCCCACCACAATGCGGGGGCTCAAGAGACCCAGTACTTC.